The rows below give T cell receptor beta chains drawn from one sample of a study of response to subunit inactivated influenza vaccine. TCRdb re-analysed the RT-PCR reads in MiXCR, keeping a single row per CDR3 protein. This table has 430,000 or so distinct CDR3 sequences, approximately 10% appearing once. The starting material was PBMCs from blood, obtained 40 to 50 days after vaccination. The receptors stem from a man aged 45-65 years who received an inactivated influenza vaccine. Both conserved end residues are part of each CDR3. Fields, in order: clone size, D gene, J gene, V gene, CDR3 DNA, CDR3 protein. The D gene is left open where the match is weak. Clone size, where shown, is once, few, many, or a class for clones that have expanded.

.	.	TRBJ2-3	TRBV5-6	TGTGCCAGCAGCTTGTTGAGTGCAGGAGGGACAGATACGCAGTATTTT	CASSLLSAGGTDTQYF
.	.	TRBJ2-1	TRBV28	TGTGCCAGCAGTTTATCAACTACCAGGAATGAGCAGTTCTTC	CASSLSTTRNEQFF
.	TRBD1	TRBJ2-7	TRBV9	TGTGCCAGCAGCGTTTTTCCGGGACAGGGACCCTACGAGCAGTACTTC	CASSVFPGQGPYEQYF
many	TRBD1	TRBJ2-1	TRBV28	TGTGCCAGCAGTTTGCAACTCGGGGACAGGGGTCACAATGAGCAGTTCTTC	CASSLQLGDRGHNEQFF
.	.	TRBJ1-1	TRBV10-3	TGTGCCATCAGCGAGAGGGGGGCCGAAACTGAAGCTTTCTTT	CAISERGAETEAFF
few	TRBD2	TRBJ2-1	TRBV6-1	TGTGCCAGCAGCACCTTTAGCGGGAGCTCCTACAATGAGCAGTTCTTC	CASSTFSGSSYNEQFF
many	TRBD1	TRBJ2-7	TRBV10-3	TGTGCCATCAGTGAGAGGGACAGGGGGTACGAGCAGTACTTC	CAISERDRGYEQYF
few	TRBD1	TRBJ2-7	TRBV12-3/TRBV12-4	TGTGCCAGCAGTTCGTACACAGGGGTTGTCGAATTC	CASSSYTGVVEF
.	.	TRBJ1-3	TRBV9	TGTGCCAGCAGCTTCGAGGGGAACTCTGGAAACACCATATATTTT	CASSFEGNSGNTIYF
many	.	TRBJ2-5	TRBV4-2	TGTGCCAGCAGCCAGAGGACAGCCAACCAAGAGACCCAGTACTTC	CASSQRTANQETQYF
.	TRBD2	TRBJ2-5	TRBV5-6	TGTGCCAGCAGCTTGCGAAGATCGGGAGGGCAAGAGACCCAGTACTTC	CASSLRRSGGQETQYF
few	.	TRBJ2-6	TRBV6-1	TGTGCCAGCAGTGAGGGTTTTGGGACATACCTCTCTGGGGCCAACGTCCTGACTTTC	CASSEGFGTYLSGANVLTF
.	.	TRBJ2-5	TRBV15	TGTGCCACCAGCAGAGATCCCCGGGGGCAAGAGACCCAGTACTTC	CATSRDPRGQETQYF
.	TRBD2	TRBJ2-7	TRBV18	TGTGCCAGCTCCCTTGGACTAGCGGTACAATCCTACGAGCAGTACTTC	CASSLGLAVQSYEQYF
few	TRBD2	TRBJ2-1	TRBV9	TGTGCCAGCAGCCCCAACCCTAGCGGAGGATACAATGAGCAGTTCTTC	CASSPNPSGGYNEQFF
.	.	TRBJ2-2	TRBV7-2	TGTGCCAGCAGCCGGGAGGGGGAGCTGTTTTTT	CASSREGELFF
many	TRBD1	TRBJ2-5	TRBV27	TGTGCCAGCAGTTTAACGTTGGGACAGGGGGCAGGGACCCAGTACTTC	CASSLTLGQGAGTQYF
.	.	TRBJ2-5	TRBV7-2	TGTGCCAGCAGCGCTAAGGGGGGAGAGACCCAGTACTTC	CASSAKGGETQYF
few	TRBD1	TRBJ2-1	TRBV7-8	TGTGCCAGCAAAACTACCGGGACAGGAAAAAATGAGCAGTTCTTC	CASKTTGTGKNEQFF
.	TRBD1	TRBJ1-6	TRBV27	TGTGCCAGCAGCCCCGGACAGGGGTATTCACCCCCCCACTTT	CASSPGQGYSPPHF
few	TRBD1	TRBJ1-5	TRBV7-2	TGTGCCAGCAGCACGGCCGGGACAGGGTCCAATCAGCCCCAGCATTTT	CASSTAGTGSNQPQHF
few	.	TRBJ2-1	TRBV9	TGTGCCAGCAGCGTTTGGGGGGTCCCAGGCGATGAGCAGTTCTTC	CASSVWGVPGDEQFF
.	.	TRBJ1-1	TRBV20-1	TGCAGTGCTACGTGGGGGGGAAACACTGAAGCTTTCTTT	CSATWGGNTEAFF
.	TRBD2	TRBJ2-3	TRBV5-6	TGTGCCAGCAGCAGGGCTGCGGGGGGGCCGACAGATACGCAGTATTTT	CASSRAAGGPTDTQYF
few	TRBD1	TRBJ2-7	TRBV7-9	TGTGCCAGCAGCTCACGAGACAGGGGGAGCTCCTACGAGCAGTACTTC	CASSSRDRGSSYEQYF
.	TRBD1	TRBJ2-7	TRBV4-2	TGTGCCAGCAGCCAGGGACAGGGTGGATCGAGCGAGCAGTACTTC	CASSQGQGGSSEQYF
few	TRBD2	TRBJ2-5	TRBV25-1	TGTGCCAGCAGTGAATGGGGGAGGGTTCGGGAGACCCAGTACTTC	CASSEWGRVRETQYF
.	TRBD1	TRBJ1-1	TRBV5-5	TGTGCCAGCAGCTTGGATAGTAACAGGGGCACTGAAGCTTTCTTT	CASSLDSNRGTEAFF
.	.	TRBJ2-6	TRBV7-2	TGTGCCAGCAGCCTAAGGTTCCCTGGGGCCAACGTCCTGACTTTC	CASSLRFPGANVLTF
many	.	TRBJ1-2	TRBV29-1	TGCAGCGTTGAAGGGCCTAACAACTATGGCTACACCTTC	CSVEGPNNYGYTF
many	.	TRBJ2-5	TRBV20-1	TGCAGTGCTAGAGTACGACAGCGTGAGACCCAGTACTTC	CSARVRQRETQYF
.	TRBD2	TRBJ2-1	TRBV20-1	TGCAGTGCTAGAGATCTCACGACTAGCGGGAGTTCCTACAATGAGCAGTTCTTC	CSARDLTTSGSSYNEQFF
.	TRBD1	TRBJ2-7	TRBV4-3	TGCGCCAGCAGCCAAGGGCGGAACAGGGGCTACGAGCAGTACTTC	CASSQGRNRGYEQYF
.	TRBD1	TRBJ1-2	TRBV7-8	TGTGCCAGCAGCTTAGGGGGACAGGGGATTAACTATGGCTACACCTTC	CASSLGGQGINYGYTF
few	.	TRBJ1-1	TRBV28	TGTGCCAGCAGACCCGCGGGCGCAGGGGCGAACACTGAAGCTTTCTTT	CASRPAGAGANTEAFF
few	TRBD2	TRBJ2-5	TRBV7-2	TGTGCCAGCAGTACAACTAGCGGGAGTGGCGAGACCCAGTACTTC	CASSTTSGSGETQYF
few	.	TRBJ2-5	TRBV11-2	TGTGCCAGCAGATATTACAGGGAAGGAGAGACCCAGTACTTC	CASRYYREGETQYF
many	.	TRBJ1-5	TRBV4-1	TGCGCCAGCAGCCAAGATCTAGGTTTTCGCAATCAGCCCCAGCATTTT	CASSQDLGFRNQPQHF
many	TRBD1	TRBJ1-6	TRBV12-3/TRBV12-4	TGTGCCAGCAGTCCCCGACAGGGTAGCTCACCCCTCCACTTT	CASSPRQGSSPLHF
.	.	TRBJ1-5	TRBV4-3	TGCGCCAGCAGCCAAGATAGGGCGGGGACCCAGCCCCAGCATTTT	CASSQDRAGTQPQHF
few	TRBD1	TRBJ1-2	TRBV5-5	TGTGCCAGCAGCTTGGAGACGGGGCGCCGAGACAGGGGAGATGGCTACACCTTC	CASSLETGRRDRGDGYTF
few	TRBD2	TRBJ2-5	TRBV6-5	TGTGCCAGCAGTTACTCCCGGGAGGGCCGGGAGACCCAGTACTTC	CASSYSREGRETQYF
few	.	TRBJ2-6	TRBV20-1	TGCAGTGCTAGTTACGACGGCTCTGGGGCCAACGTCCTGACTTTC	CSASYDGSGANVLTF
.	TRBD2	TRBJ2-3	TRBV28	TGTGCCACCCGGCGGGGGGAGGTTCCAGATACGCAGTATTTT	CATRRGEVPDTQYF
few	.	TRBJ1-4	TRBV12-3/TRBV12-4	TGTGCCAGCAGTTTATTACAGGCCGGGAGAGAAAAACTGTTTTTT	CASSLLQAGREKLFF
many	.	TRBJ2-5	TRBV4-3	TGCGCCAGCAGCCAAGGTCGGTCGGCAGGGACAGAGACCCAGTACTTC	CASSQGRSAGTETQYF
.	.	TRBJ2-7	TRBV7-2	TGTGCCAGCAGTCGCAATGCCTACGAGCAGTACTTC	CASSRNAYEQYF
many	.	TRBJ2-1	TRBV29-1	TGCAGCGTTGCTGGGGGCCGTATTAGTGATGAGCAGTTCTTC	CSVAGGRISDEQFF
many	TRBD1	TRBJ2-6	TRBV29-1	TGCAGCGTCGTTGAGGGGGAGGGACAGGGTTCCGGGGCCAACGTCCTGACTTTC	CSVVEGEGQGSGANVLTF
many	.	TRBJ2-1	TRBV7-6	TGTGCCAGCAGCCCGGGAGATAGCTCCTACAATGAGCAGTTCTTC	CASSPGDSSYNEQFF
.	TRBD1	TRBJ2-3	TRBV24-1	TGTGCCACCAGTGAGGAAACAGGGGGCGCAGCAGATACGCAGTATTTT	CATSEETGGAADTQYF
.	.	TRBJ2-7	TRBV12-3/TRBV12-4	TGTGCCAGCAGTTTAGCGTCGGCCGCCTACGAGCAGTACTTC	CASSLASAAYEQYF
.	.	TRBJ2-5	TRBV15	TGTGCCACCAGCAGGACGGGACAAGAGACCCAGTACTTC	CATSRTGQETQYF
many	.	TRBJ1-2	TRBV4-2	TGTGCCAGCAGCCAAGCGGACGGTGTCAACTATGGCTACACCTTC	CASSQADGVNYGYTF
few	.	TRBJ1-1	TRBV28	TGTGCCAGCAGGGAGCGGGGCCCGAACACTGAAGCTTTCTTT	CASRERGPNTEAFF